This TCR beta chain emerged from a study of T cells after yellow fever vaccination. They built TCR cDNA with 5'RACE template switching, a step that put in a universal primer site and UMIs. TCRdb reanalysed the 5' RACE reads using MiXCR and keeps one entry per CDR3 protein. Of more than 350,000 distinct CDR3 sequences listed, around a tenth are singletons. Regarding this clonotype: No antigen is known for it.

Study-wide results and limits: Shared CD4/CD8 clonotypes were a small share, likely from convergent recombination. By day 5 rather than day 15, the secondary response had peaked, though it was weaker.

The CDR3 sequence is 13 residues long. V was trimmed by 1 base and J by 4 bases, leaving 7 bases between them. CDR1 MGHRA and CDR2 YSYEKL come from the germline V gene. The TCR was taken from a man younger than 35 who received the YFV17D yellow fever vaccine. The chain joins TRBV4-1 to TRBJ1-2; D not certain. Sequenced here: PBMCs, sampled on the day of the first yellow fever vaccination. CDR3 sequence (DNA): TGCGCCAGCAGCCAAGTACCGGGCTATGGCTACACCTTC. Residues: CASSQVPGYGYTF.